This T cell receptor (beta chain) was found in a study of blood T cell repertoires in COVID-19. This clone was detected only a few times. Sequencing used immunoSEQ multiplex PCR; TCRdb keeps in-frame clones, though not all of them. The table records around 100,000 clones, approximately 83% of them present only once. Per the germline V gene, CDR1 is LNHDA and CDR2 is SQIVND (reference sequence). The CDR3 runs to 13 residues. V was pared by 3 bases and J by 6 bases, with 10 bases between. The chain employs TRBV19 and TRBJ2-3; maybe TRBD1 (6 bases). Material: peripheral blood. The source of this sequence is a woman in her 70s with acute or convalescent COVID-19. CDR3 coding DNA: TGTGCCAGTAGTATGGGACATCCGGATACGCAGTATTTT. Protein product: CASSMGHPDTQYF.